This TCR beta chain was identified during a study of T cell repertoires in cytomegalovirus infection (dated 2019 in TCRdb). General notes on the study: The HLA type of each donor mattered for the analysis, because public TCR beta signatures pointed to carriage of CMV infection along with the matching HLA type.

Overall study results and their limits: Cumulative frequency of public TCR beta family members discriminated carriers of CMV infection plus the relevant HLA type in this cohort and an independent approximately 400-donor cohort. The ex vivo response was dominated by HLA-C-restricted CMV-specific TCR beta clonotypes, and the single most frequent clonotype in two of eight donors was supplied by these HLA-C-restricted clonotypes.

For sequencing, an Illumina HiSeq 1500 was employed. TCRdb took the public reads, trimmed them with fastp at Q25, ran MiXCR for clone calling and kept in-frame beta chains. Merged by CDR3 protein, the rows form single entries marked with the most common genes and DNA. This sample gives 200,000 to 300,000 distinct CDR3 sequences in total; roughly 9.1% of them show up just once. The ten largest clones capture more than 13% of the sample. This clonotype turned up a few times. The clone's antigen remains unknown. No base qualities exist here, and no much larger clone lies one base off it. CDR1 and CDR2, per the germline V gene, are MGHDK and SYGVNS. The germline V and J ends show losses of 6 bases and 5 bases respectively, and no gene match explains 7 bases of the junction. Including cysteine and phenylalanine, the CDR3 has 13 amino acids. Only CDR3 DNA is held: 39 bases, read in frame from base 1.

This receptor was identified in a human donor in good health (CMV status not recorded). Some clones in this sample may be carry-over from other donors' samples. The sequencing sample was made of PBMCs. This sequence uses TRBV25-1 and TRBJ2-7; 7 of the junction bases match TRBD2. The DNA sequence is TGTGCCAGCAGAGGGAGGGGAGATAACGAGCAGTACTTC. It codes for CASRGRGDNEQYF.